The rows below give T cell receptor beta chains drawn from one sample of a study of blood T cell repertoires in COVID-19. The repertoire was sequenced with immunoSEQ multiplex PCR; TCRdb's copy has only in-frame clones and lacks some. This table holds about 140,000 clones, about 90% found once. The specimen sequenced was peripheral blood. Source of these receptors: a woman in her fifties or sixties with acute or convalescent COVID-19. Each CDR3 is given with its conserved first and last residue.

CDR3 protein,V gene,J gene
CAISTTENQPQHF,TRBV10-3,TRBJ1-5
CASSYSGQGAHEQFF,TRBV6-2/TRBV6-3,TRBJ2-1
CARSLEAGGLGGYTF,TRBV5-3,TRBJ1-2
CASSPPQGAKGGEQFF,TRBV18,TRBJ2-1
CASSLQTGASGNTIYF,TRBV5-1,TRBJ1-3
CASSTGGVFGGYTF,TRBV19,TRBJ1-2
CASSLQGLGLNQPQHF,TRBV7-8,TRBJ1-5
CASSVEAGDNTEAFF,TRBV9,TRBJ1-1
CASSLFGGEETQYF,TRBV5-1,TRBJ2-5
CASSLEGYSNQPQHF,TRBV5-1,TRBJ1-5
CASSLEVLGRALAKNIQYF,TRBV7-2,TRBJ2-4
CASSQDRNNYGYTF,TRBV4-2,TRBJ1-2
CAISPFGGSPEKLFF,TRBV10-3,TRBJ1-4
CASSQGLAGQGVQSQHF,TRBV4-3,TRBJ1-5
CAIRPGTGGPSGNTIYF,TRBV10-3,TRBJ1-3
CASSLFASGSSYEQYF,TRBV7-2,TRBJ2-7
CASSYGREETQYF,TRBV6-6,TRBJ2-5
CASSTGLYGYTF,TRBV25-1,TRBJ1-2
CASSQDLGDRPGYF,TRBV4-2,TRBJ2-3
CASSRRQGVGNTIYF,TRBV5-1,TRBJ1-3
CASSLRTGTEAFF,TRBV28,TRBJ1-1
CASSMGAENTEAFF,TRBV19,TRBJ1-1
CASSRTGANQETQYF,TRBV19,TRBJ2-5
CASSPNTGQNYNEQFF,TRBV14,TRBJ2-1
CSVEGRGRNTEAFF,TRBV29-1,TRBJ1-1
CASHRGSSYNEQFF,TRBV19,TRBJ2-1
CASSPPGTDYGYTF,TRBV18,TRBJ1-2
CASSLVGAPTSGANVLTF,TRBV5-1,TRBJ2-6
CASMQGLDSPLHF,TRBV6-5,TRBJ1-6
CASSLVAGGRADTQYF,TRBV7-9,TRBJ2-3
CASSPGQGYGYTF,TRBV28,TRBJ1-2
CASSQEPRGSQPQHF,TRBV4-2,TRBJ1-5
CASSYLASPPNQPQHF,TRBV6-2/TRBV6-3,TRBJ1-5
CASSPDRGNTEAFF,TRBV3-1/TRBV3-2,TRBJ1-1
CASSDRAVSGMRGYTF,TRBV6-1,TRBJ1-2
CASKRWLADTGELFF,TRBV19,TRBJ2-2
CASSFGAGANEKLFF,TRBV9,TRBJ1-4
CASRSPGQGNTGELFF,TRBV5-4,TRBJ2-2
CASSWTSGGADTGELFF,TRBV19,TRBJ2-2
CASSLTSGGYTNEQFF,TRBV7-2,TRBJ2-1
CASSFRRGEQFF,TRBV12-3/TRBV12-4,TRBJ2-1
CASRLAGDNEQFF,TRBV10-2,TRBJ2-1
CASSLDLGTGSTEAFF,TRBV5-1,TRBJ1-1
CASSSGTGPPGEQYF,TRBV19,TRBJ2-7
CASVEGGNKNIQYF,TRBV6-1,TRBJ2-4
CSVGLGTGELDGYTF,TRBV29-1,TRBJ1-2
CASSQTRTSQETQYF,TRBV7-2,TRBJ2-5
CATSREAAGNTIYF,TRBV15,TRBJ1-3
CASSPSGGTNEKLFF,TRBV18,TRBJ1-4
CSARLLAGTDTQYF,TRBV29-1,TRBJ2-3
CASSLAGGADTQYF,TRBV7-2,TRBJ2-3
CASSLDSGVDEQYF,TRBV7-2,TRBJ2-7
CASSEITGSNGYTF,TRBV2,TRBJ1-2
CASSPQGSSSYEQYF,TRBV7-2,TRBJ2-7
CASSLYSYTF,TRBV28,TRBJ1-2
CASSCGGGGRGELFF,TRBV6-2/TRBV6-3,TRBJ2-2
CAIRRTGGTGELFF,TRBV10-3,TRBJ2-2
CASSVGQGADTQYF,TRBV5-1,TRBJ2-3
CASSIVWGPYTDTQYF,TRBV19,TRBJ2-3
CAWSPLADYNEQFF,TRBV30,TRBJ2-1